These 14 T cell receptor beta chains share one sample of origin, sequenced in a study of shared clonotypes between healthy human individuals. Profiling relied on immunoSEQ multiplex PCR, and the TCRdb table lists in-frame clones only, not all of them. The profile shows about 95,000 clones, roughly two thirds of them singletons. The sequencing sample was made of memory CD8+ T cells sorted from blood. Subset in this sample: CD45RO+ cells pooled with CCR7-negative TemRA cells. Receptor source: a young man in good health.

This clone was recorded many times. The rearrangement links TRBV29-1 to TRBJ1-1, with unresolved D. The V gene lost 4 bases and the J gene lost 1 base, with 4 bases spanning the gap. CDR3 length: 11 residues. Germline CDR1 and CDR2: SQVTM and ANQGSEA. In nucleotides, the CDR3 is TGCAGCGTTGCGCCGAACACTGAAGCTTTCTTT. It is translated as CSVAPNTEAFF.

This chain links TRBV28 with TRBJ2-2, with 8 positions matching TRBD2. Germline CDR1 and CDR2: MDHEN and SYDVKM. The CDR3 runs 14 residues. CDR3 DNA: TGTGCGGGTAGCGGGATCGGGGACACCGGGGAGCTGTTTTTT. It encodes CAGSGIGDTGELFF.

For this clone: The identical CDR3 is also encoded by other nucleotide sequences in the sample. The chain carries TRBV10-1 and TRBJ2-7; D is undetermined. V lost 0 bases, J lost 5 bases, and 8 bases lay in between. The CDR3 runs 13 residues. Per the germline V gene, CDR1 is WNHNN and CDR2 is SYGVQD (reference sequence). CDR3 sequence: CASSESFLNEQYF. For the CDR3, the DNA is TGCGCCAGCAGTGAGTCGTTTTTGAACGAGCAGTACTTC.

The rearrangement uses TRBV28 and TRBJ2-2; 9 bases are a match to TRBD1. The CDR3 extends over 14 amino acids. The V and J ends lost 4 bases and 6 bases, in that order; junction bases with no gene match: 3. The germline CDR1 and CDR2 sequences are MDHEN and SYDVKM. The CDR3 spells CASSWDRVSGELFF. DNA for the CDR3: TGTGCCAGCAGTTGGGACAGGGTGTCCGGGGAGCTGTTTTTT.

This clone has only a few counts. Other DNA variants within this sample encode the same CDR3. The chain joins TRBV15 to TRBJ2-7; no clear D. V gave up 4 bases and J gave up 1 base, with 8 bases separating them. The V gene's germline CDR1 is LNHNV and CDR2 YYDKDF (reference sequence). There are 13 residues in the CDR3. CDR3 coding DNA: TGTGCCACCAGCAAAGATCTGTCCTACGAGCAGTACTTC. Protein sequence: CATSKDLSYEQYF. The complete variable domain, with remaining parts taken from reference TRBV15 and TRBJ2-7, reads DAMVIQNPRYQVTQFGKPVTLSCSQTLNHNVMYWYQQKSSQAPKLLFHYYDKDFNNEADTPDNFQSRRPNTSFCFLDIRSPGLGDTAMYLCATSKDLSYEQYFGPGTRLTVT.

This chain joins TRBV4-3 and TRBJ2-1; D uncertain. Looked up from germline, CDR1 is LGHNA and CDR2 is YSLEER. This CDR3 region has 15 residues. With 5 bases removed from V and 4 bases from J, the gap between germline ends came to 15 bases. CDR3 sequence: CASSARAVLYNEQFF. CDR3 in DNA: TGCGCCAGCAGCGCCCGGGCCGTACTTTACAATGAGCAGTTCTTC.

This clone was seen more than once but under ten times. The gene calls are TRBV7-8 and TRBJ2-2, with TRBD2 matching over 7 bases. The V and J ends lost 1 base and 0 bases, in that order; junction bases with no gene match: 5. The CDR3 sequence is 17 residues long. CDR1 and CDR2 (germline): SGHVS, FQNEAQ. CDR3: CASSLVAGATNTGELFF. The CDR3 DNA reads TGTGCCAGCAGCTTAGTGGCGGGAGCTACGAACACCGGGGAGCTGTTTTTT.

This clone turned up a few times. The CDR3 nucleotides are TGTGCCATCAGTGAGTCGGGGACAGGGGAGGTCGATGAGCAGTTCTTC. Its translation: CAISESGTGEVDEQFF. The V call is TRBV10-3, the J call TRBJ2-1, with TRBD1 matching over 10 bases. The CDR3 is 16 residues long. The V gene end was trimmed by 0 bases and the J gene end by 8 bases; junction bases not matched to a gene: 7. Per the germline V gene, CDR1 is ENHRY and CDR2 is SYGVKD.

This chain links TRBV29-1 with TRBJ2-1; 12 nucleotides line up with TRBD1. The germline CDR1 and CDR2 sequences are SQVTM and ANQGSEA. The length of the CDR3 is 23 residues. The V gene end was trimmed by 0 bases and the J gene end by 4 bases; junction bases not matched to a gene: 25. The CDR3 protein is CSVEDQEGQGAGGRLAAYNEQFF. In DNA, the CDR3 is TGCAGCGTTGAAGATCAAGAGGGACAGGGGGCCGGGGGGAGACTAGCGGCGTACAATGAGCAGTTCTTC.

This chain links TRBV11-2 with TRBJ1-5; the D is unclear. CDR1 and CDR2 from the germline V gene are SGHAT and FQNNGV. Deletions cut 3 bases from V and 0 bases from J, with 6 bases between. The CDR3 is made up of 14 amino acids. CDR3 region: CASSFGRSNQPQHF. The CDR3 coding sequence is TGTGCCAGCAGCTTCGGACGTAGCAATCAGCCCCAGCATTTT.

This chain uses TRBV25-1 with TRBJ2-7, with TRBD2 as a possible D gene (6 bases). Between the trimmed V and J ends, which lost 1 base and 3 bases, there was a span of 13 bases. Germline V lookup: CDR1 MGHDK, CDR2 SYGVNS. This CDR3 comprises 15 residues. CDR3 loop: CASSESNSGNYEQYF. The CDR3 DNA is TGTGCCAGCAGTGAATCCAATAGCGGAAACTACGAGCAGTACTTC.

This clone has only a few counts. The V and J genes are TRBV10-3 and TRBJ1-4; D call uncertain. V lost 0 bases to trimming and J lost 6 bases, with 8 bases between them. The CDR3 runs to 14 residues. The germline CDR1 and CDR2 sequences are ENHRY and SYGVKD. The CDR3 DNA sequence: TGTGCCATCAGTGAGTCGACGGAGTATGAAAAACTGTTTTTT. It translates to CAISESTEYEKLFF.

The chain is built from TRBV7-9 and TRBJ1-4; D remains unclear. V shed 1 base and J shed 6 bases, with 9 bases lying between them. In germline, CDR1 is SEHNR, CDR2 FQNEAQ (reference sequence). The CDR3 totals 14 residues. CDR3 coding DNA: TGTGCCAGCAGCTTAGTGGACGGATATGAAAAACTGTTTTTT. This gives the protein CASSLVDGYEKLFF.

The chain uses TRBV7-6 and TRBJ2-7; 7 nucleotides align to TRBD2. This CDR3 spans 13 amino acids. V dropped 4 bases and J dropped 5; count of bases not matched to a gene: 5. CDR1 is SGHVS, CDR2 FNYEAQ, per germline. CDR3 bases: TGTGCCAGCAGCTCGGGGGAGGGACACGAGCAGTACTTC. It encodes CASSSGEGHEQYF.